These 7 T cell receptor beta chains were sequenced from one sample in a study of resident and recirculating memory T cells in vitiligo. Profiling relied on immunoSEQ multiplex PCR, and the TCRdb table lists in-frame clones only, not all of them. The sample has 75,000 to 95,000 clones; around 90% are singletons. The source material was blood. The receptor source for this set is a male donor with vitiligo.

In this sample, this clone turned up once. This sequence joins TRBV5-3 and TRBJ1-1, with a weak D call TRBD1 (6 bases). TRBV5-3 is assigned to the ORF class and has an uncertain function. Between the trimmed V and J ends, which lost 4 bases and 3 bases, there was a span of 22 bases. There are 17 residues in the CDR3. CDR3 sequence: CARSPRGGRVVDTEAFF. The CDR3 coding sequence is TGTGCCAGAAGCCCCCGGGGGGGGCGGGTGGTGGACACTGAAGCTTTCTTT.

This chain uses TRBV5-1 with TRBJ2-5; 11 bases agree with TRBD2. V lost 0 bases to trimming and J lost 4 bases; unmatched junction nucleotides: 11. This CDR3 has 18 amino acids. The germline CDR1 and CDR2 sequences are SGHRS and YFSETQ. The CDR3 protein is CASSLEGTSGYTPETQYF. The CDR3 DNA reads TGCGCCAGCAGCTTGGAGGGGACTAGCGGTTACACTCCAGAGACCCAGTACTTC.

The chain carries TRBV2 and TRBJ2-3, with 7 nucleotides matching TRBD1. Germline V gene lookup returns CDR1 SNHLY and CDR2 FYNNEI. The V segment lost 6 bases and the J segment 5 bases; nucleotides outside the gene matches: 8. The CDR3 totals 14 residues. The CDR3 DNA follows: TGTGCCAGCAGGAGGGGGACAGCAGGAGATACGCAGTATTTT. It codes for CASRRGTAGDTQYF.

This clone was recorded once. The V and J genes are TRBV5-6 and TRBJ2-1, with 11 bases fitting TRBD2. CDR1 is SGHDT, CDR2 YYEEEE, per germline. The ends lost 6 bases at V and 6 bases at J; junction bases unmatched: 14. The CDR3 has 17 amino acids. CDR3 sequence reads: CASNAALLAGVGNEQFF. CDR3 bases: TGTGCCAGCAACGCCGCCCTACTAGCGGGAGTAGGCAATGAGCAGTTCTTC.

This chain connects TRBV5-6 to TRBJ1-4; no firm D call. Trimming shortened V by 4 bases and J by 6 bases, and 13 bases separated the two germline ends. The CDR3 is 14 residues long. The germline V gene has CDR1 SGHDT and CDR2 YYEEEE. In DNA form, the CDR3 reads TGTGCCAGCAGCCGCCGGGAGATCGATGAAAAACTGTTTTTT. This codes for CASSRREIDEKLFF.

V gene TRBV28 combines with J gene TRBJ2-4; maybe TRBD1 (5 bases). Germline CDR1 MDHEN, CDR2 SYDVKM. V dropped 4 bases and J dropped 2 bases, with 15 bases sitting between them. This CDR3 contains 16 residues. Here the CDR3 reads CASSSSGSGSKNIQYF. The CDR3 nucleotides read TGTGCCAGCAGTTCCTCAGGGTCCGGCTCCAAAAACATTCAGTACTTC.

The gene calls are TRBV11-2 and TRBJ2-7; TRBD2 might be the D (7 bases). CDR1 is SGHAT, CDR2 FQNNGV, per germline. The CDR3 has 13 residues. With 1 base removed from V and 5 bases from J, the gap between germline ends came to 9 bases. The CDR3 protein is CASSLGGGDEQYF. DNA of the CDR3: TGTGCCAGCAGCTTAGGAGGGGGGGACGAGCAGTACTTC.